What follows is one T cell receptor beta chain and its context. This record belongs to a study of blood T cell repertoires in COVID-19. Study information: Samples came from the United States, Italy and Spain, spanning acute and convalescent COVID-19. PBMCs, B-cell-depleted T cells, or T cells provided the cDNA or gDNA that made up the material.

V gave up 8 bases and J gave up 3 bases, with 11 bases separating them. Germline loops: CDR1 MNHEY, CDR2 SVGAGI. This CDR3 is built from 13 residues. Per the authors' pipeline: Scientists estimated how many nucleated cells there were by amplifying reference gene primers. The table came from immunoSEQ multiplex PCR; TCRdb's copy has only in-frame clones and leaves some out. From that table come the V and J calls and clone size; the DNA was used to work out D and trimming. The profile covers 340,000 or so clones, with about nine tenths appearing a single time and 1% taken by the ten largest. Source material: peripheral blood. This TCR derives from a man aged 45-60 years with active or convalescent COVID-19. The V gene is TRBV6-5, the J gene TRBJ1-5; weak D call: TRBD1 (6 bases). CDR3 bases: TGTGCCAGCGCCACAGGGAACAATCAGCCCCAGCATTTT. Translation: CASATGNNQPQHF.